The 15 T cell receptor beta chains below all came from one sample that was sequenced in a study of blood T cells in healthy people across ages. A J-beta primer mix and a sample-barcoded 5' primer were used in a second PCR of roughly 7 to 12 cycles. One entry per CDR3 protein results from TCRdb running MiXCR on the 5' RACE reads. The sample gives about a million distinct CDR3 sequences, roughly 50% of which show up once; 13% is in the top ten. Sequenced input: blood. The receptors shown here come from a man younger than 40 in good health.

This chain uses TRBV5-1 with TRBJ1-5; TRBD1 matches 8 bases. With V trimmed by 0 bases and J by 2 bases, 4 bases remained unmatched. This CDR3 has 16 residues. Germline V lookup: CDR1 SGHRS, CDR2 YFSETQ. The CDR3 spells CASSLDSGGGNQPQHF. CDR3 sequence (DNA): TGCGCCAGCAGCTTGGACTCAGGGGGCGGCAATCAGCCCCAGCATTTT.

This clonotype showed up just a few times. The chain uses TRBV6-1 and TRBJ1-6; D call uncertain. The CDR3 length is 10 residues. The V and J ends lost 8 bases and 8 bases respectively, with 4 bases between them. Per the germline V gene, CDR1 is MNHNS and CDR2 is SASEGT. The CDR3 DNA reads TGTGCCAGCGGTCATTCACCCCTCCACTTT. It is translated as CASGHSPLHF.

The genes are TRBV12-3 or TRBV12-4 and TRBJ2-3; 13 bases align to TRBD2. The junction had 4 bases not matched to a gene; V was cut back by 2 bases and J by 2 bases. The CDR3 loop spans 17 amino acids. The chain's CDR3 is CASSLHGLAGATDTQYF. DNA for the CDR3: TGTGCCAGCAGTTTACACGGACTAGCGGGGGCCACAGATACGCAGTATTTT.

This clonotype was detected only a few times. V is TRBV2 and J is TRBJ1-1, with unresolved D. CDR1 is SNHLY, CDR2 FYNNEI, per germline. The CDR3 is 12 residues long. Trimming took off 8 bases at V and 4 bases at J, with 11 bases between the two ends. This CDR3 is CASSLGITEAFF. The CDR3 coding sequence is TGTGCCAGCTCCCTCGGGATCACTGAAGCTTTCTTT. The entire variable domain, with the rest obtained from reference TRBV2 and TRBJ1-1, is as follows: EPEVTQTPSHQVTQMGQEVILRCVPISNHLYFYWYRQILGQKVEFLVSFYNNEISEKSEIFDDQFSVERPDGSNFTLKIRSTKLEDSAMYFCASSLGITEAFFGQGTRLTVV.

This clonotype was seen many times. The rearrangement uses TRBV12-3 or TRBV12-4 and TRBJ2-3; D unclear. This CDR3 is built from 14 residues. With 5 bases removed from V and 0 bases from J, the gap between germline ends came to 9 bases. DNA of the CDR3: TGTGCCAGCAGTCCCTATGGTAGCACAGATACGCAGTATTTT. It translates to CASSPYGSTDTQYF.

This clonotype was seen a few times. This rearrangement joins TRBV7-8 to TRBJ2-7, with TRBD1 as a possible D gene (5 bases). With 2 bases removed from V and 1 base from J, the gap between germline ends came to 12 bases. Germline lookup yields CDR1 SGHVS and CDR2 FQNEAQ. The CDR3 extends over 15 amino acids. The CDR3 DNA follows: TGTGCCAGCAGCTTAACAACAGGCGATTCCTACGAGCAGTACTTC. Its protein product is CASSLTTGDSYEQYF.

The chain carries TRBV30 and TRBJ1-2; D remains ambiguous. In germline, CDR1 is GTSNPN, CDR2 SVGIG (reference sequence). V lost 5 bases and J 7 bases, leaving 14 bases between the germline ends. CDR3 length equals 12 residues. CDR3 in DNA: TGTGCCTGGGACTTTACTGGAGGTGGCTACACCTTC. Translated, it gives CAWDFTGGGYTF.

As for this clonotype: A much larger clone lies a single base off, so this may be a read error. The V call is TRBV13, the J call TRBJ2-1; 11 bases match TRBD2. Germline CDR1 PRHDT, CDR2 FYEKMQ (reference sequence). V was pared by 5 bases and J by 4 bases, with 4 bases of the junction left unmatched. CDR3 length: 15 residues. CDR3 in DNA: TGTGCCAGCAGCCCGACTAGCGGGGAATACAATGAGCAGTTCTTC. Encoded protein: CASSPTSGEYNEQFF.

This clonotype was found a few times. The V and J genes are TRBV20-1 and TRBJ2-4; the D is unclear. The CDR3 contains 20 residues. Germline values: CDR1 DFQATT, CDR2 SNEGSKA (reference sequence). The ends were cut back, 0 bases at V and 0 bases at J, with 24 bases in the middle. DNA for the CDR3: TGCAGTGCTAGAGATTTCAATTCCGGCGCAGAGATACTAGCCAAAAACATTCAGTACTTC. Translation gives CSARDFNSGAEILAKNIQYF.

This chain connects TRBV5-1 to TRBJ2-3, with D uncertain. Trimming removed 7 bases from V and 1 base from J, with 16 bases in between. The CDR3 spans 15 residues. In germline, CDR1 is SGHRS, CDR2 YFSETQ. The CDR3 DNA reads as TGCGCCAGCGGCCCCCCGCCAAGAGGCACAGATACGCAGTATTTT. Protein sequence: CASGPPPRGTDTQYF.

There are a few counts of this clonotype. The gene calls are TRBV12-3 or TRBV12-4 and TRBJ1-5; TRBD1 matches 8 bases. Unmatched junction bases numbered 3, after V lost 0 bases and J lost 2 bases. The CDR3 is 16 residues long. CDR3 loop: CASSLATGAGNQPQHF. Written as DNA, the CDR3 is TGTGCCAGCAGTTTAGCGACAGGGGCCGGCAATCAGCCCCAGCATTTT.

This rearrangement joins TRBV27 to TRBJ2-3, with TRBD1 as a possible D gene (6 bases). Germline V gives CDR1 MNHEY, CDR2 SMNVEV (reference sequence). V lost 3 bases to trimming and J lost 7 bases, with 20 bases between them. The CDR3 is 16 residues long. CDR3 in DNA: TGTGCCAGCAGTTTCACCCTCACAGGGACGCCAAATACGCAGTATTTT. Translation: CASSFTLTGTPNTQYF.

The chain carries TRBV29-1 and TRBJ2-7, with TRBD1 matching over 12 bases. V shed 5 bases and J 0 bases; nucleotides not matched to a gene: 5. From germline, CDR1 is SQVTM and CDR2 ANQGSEA. The CDR3 length is 15 residues. CDR3 protein: CSVYGTGGSSYEQYF. The CDR3 nucleotides are TGCAGCGTTTATGGGACAGGGGGCAGCTCCTACGAGCAGTACTTC.

The J gene is TRBJ2-5, the V gene TRBV27, with a weak D call TRBD2 (5 bases). The germline V gene has CDR1 MNHEY and CDR2 SMNVEV (reference sequence). The CDR3 contains 15 residues. The V end lost 3 bases, the J end lost 5 bases, and 16 bases lay between the germline ends. The CDR3 DNA reads TGTGCCAGCAGTTTCTCCGCGGGTCAACGGGAGACCCAGTACTTC. It encodes CASSFSAGQRETQYF.

The J gene is TRBJ2-7, the V gene TRBV5-1; 7 positions agree with TRBD2. The trim removed 0 bases at V and 2 bases at J, leaving 5 bases unmatched. CDR1 and CDR2 from the germline V gene are SGHRS and YFSETQ. The CDR3 extends over 15 amino acids. CDR3 sequence: CASSLVEAGTYEQYF. The CDR3, as DNA: TGCGCCAGCAGCTTGGTCGAAGCGGGGACCTACGAGCAGTACTTC.